The clone carrying this T cell receptor beta chain was counted a single time. The antigen is not known. TCRdb's copy holds only in-frame clones and misses some; the assay was immunoSEQ multiplex PCR. The table shows some 1.4 million clones, with about 96% occurring only once. CDR3 size: 16 residues. V lost 2 bases and J 4 bases, leaving 16 bases between the germline ends. Per the germline V gene, CDR1 is SGHNT and CDR2 is YYREEE (reference sequence). The data derive from a study of shared clonotypes between healthy human individuals. Regarding the study as a whole: Few donors restricted represented genetic and exposure-history diversity.

The source is a man aged 30 to 45 in good health. V gene TRBV5-4 combines with J gene TRBJ2-1, with D unresolved. The sequencing sample was made of naive CD4+ T cells sorted from blood. The subset is: CD45RA+ positively selected. Here the CDR3 DNA reads TGTGCCAGCAGCTTAAGCTCCTGGTCAGATTACAATGAGCAGTTCTTC. Translating gives CASSLSSWSDYNEQFF.